The clone carrying this T cell receptor beta chain has just one count. What it binds is not known. Clones were sequenced by immunoSEQ multiplex PCR, and TCRdb holds only the in-frame ones, with some missing. The sample contains around 160,000 clones, around 91% of which appear only once. The source of the sample is a study of T cell responses to AZD1222 COVID-19 vaccine. Points from the study as a whole: Dominant at 160-218 and 743-854, vaccine-associated CD4 TCRs also spanned spike. Spike-specific TCRs gained breadth and depth after people received two AZD1222 doses.

This CDR3 contains 17 residues. Trimming removed 0 bases from V and 2 bases from J; junction bases left unmatched: 7. The germline gives CDR1 MNHEY, CDR2 SVGEGT. Sequencing used peripheral blood, obtained on day 0 of AZD1222 vaccination. This chain uses TRBV6-2 or TRBV6-3 with TRBJ2-3; 8 positions agree with TRBD2. This receptor was obtained from an adult in good health. Here the CDR3 DNA reads TGTGCCAGCAGTTACTCGAAAAAACTAGCGGTCACAGATACGCAGTATTTT. Residues: CASSYSKKLAVTDTQYF.